This TCR beta chain stems from a study of early T cells in non-severe SARS-CoV-2 infection (dated by TCRdb to 2020 to 2022). Concerning the study at large: Bulk RNA from unsorted whole blood was used for TCR sequencing, so alpha and beta chains could not be paired.

A case-control design nested within a healthcare worker cohort in London, UK, was used, with weekly nasopharyngeal swab PCR tests and blood sampling performed. Healthcare workers were enrolled in the week of the UK lockdown, from 23 to 31 March 2020, and were followed every week for up to roughly 16 weeks. Libraries were prepared through 5' RACE. This sample was sequenced with a NextSeq 500. To correct for sequencing error and PCR bias, the TCR library protocol tagged individual cDNA molecules with unique molecular identifiers. Both TCR alpha and beta chains were sequenced, and tight co-correlation was observed between alpha and beta sequence abundances in each sample. Per the source publication's procedure: V gene, J gene and CDR3 annotation of TCR sequences was performed with Decombinator V4. Expanded TCRs were defined as changing significantly between any two time points under a Poisson model with p below 0.0001. Abundances of TCRs were expressed as counts per million after normalisation to the total number of TCRs sequenced in each sample. MAIT TCRs were defined by TRAV1-2 paired with TRAJ12, TRAJ20 or TRAJ33, and iNKT TCRs by TRAV10 paired with TRAJ18. VDJdb, accessed 1 November 2021, was searched for CMV, EBV and SARS-CoV-2 annotated TCRs, with TCRs annotated for multiple antigens excluded. TCRdb took the public reads, trimmed them with fastp at Q25, ran MiXCR for clone calling and kept in-frame beta chains. All rows with the same CDR3 protein become a single entry with the most common DNA and genes. The V and J calls shown here were made by TCRdb, not taken from the authors' results. A total of about 60,000 distinct CDR3 sequences appear in this sample, around 20% of them only once. The biggest ten clones account for about 17% of the sample.

Sequences SNHLY (CDR1) and FYNNEI (CDR2) are obtained from the germline V gene. Germline trimming: 4 bases from V, 4 bases from J; junction bases outside gene matches: 6. The CDR3 goes from the cysteine to the phenylalanine over 14 residues. Kept here is only the CDR3 DNA, which spans 42 bases and is read in frame from base 1. Concerning this clonotype itself: No cognate antigen has been identified for it. No per-base quality is available; no much larger clone lies one base away.

The research as a whole found: Matching against VDJdb was skewed toward anti-spike CD8 responses, likely underestimated virus-specific expansions, and missed private and CD4 specificities.

This TCR derives from an adult who was a healthcare worker with PCR-confirmed SARS-CoV-2 infection or an uninfected control (not recorded which). The sequencing used whole blood, collected at baseline. The chain is encoded by TRBV2 joined to TRBJ2-7; 8 of the junction bases match TRBD2. The DNA is as follows: TGTGCCAGCAGTGGTCGGTTAGCGGGGTACGAGCAGTACTTC. Translation gives CASSGRLAGYEQYF.